This is a list of T cell receptor beta chains from one sample in a study of technical replicates of blood from a handful of donors. Here immunoSEQ multiplex PCR was the method, and the copy in TCRdb shows in-frame clones only, minus some. Of 75,000 to 95,000 clones in the sample, over 90% were seen once. Sequencing was performed on T cells isolated from PBMCs. These receptors all stem from a human donor in good health. CDR3s include the opening cysteine and the closing phenylalanine or tryptophan. The D gene is left open where the match is weak. Part of the rows lack a size; the others show once, few, many or a class for expanded clones.

j_call: TRBJ2-5; d_call: TRBD1; v_call: TRBV6-6; clone_size: -; cdr3_nt: TGTGCCAGCGGACAGGGGCAAGAGACCCAGTACTTC; cdr3_aa: CASGQGQETQYF
j_call: TRBJ2-7; d_call: -; v_call: TRBV7-9; clone_size: once; cdr3_nt: TGTGCCAGCAGCCCAGCGGGCACCCTGACCTACGAGCAGTACTTC; cdr3_aa: CASSPAGTLTYEQYF
j_call: TRBJ1-6; d_call: -; v_call: TRBV7-2; clone_size: -; cdr3_nt: TGTGCCAGCAGCCAACGGGGGTCTAACTCACCCCTCCACTTT; cdr3_aa: CASSQRGSNSPLHF
j_call: TRBJ1-5; d_call: -; v_call: TRBV28; clone_size: once; cdr3_nt: TGTGCCAGCCGAGTGCCCGGGACAAGGCCCTATCAGCATTTT; cdr3_aa: CASRVPGTRPYQHF
j_call: TRBJ2-7; d_call: TRBD1; v_call: TRBV6-6; clone_size: once; cdr3_nt: TGTGCCAGCAGCCAGGGACAGGGTTCCTACGAGCAGTACTTC; cdr3_aa: CASSQGQGSYEQYF
j_call: TRBJ2-3; d_call: -; v_call: TRBV19; clone_size: -; cdr3_nt: TGTGCCAGTAGTTGGGGCAGACGCACAGATACGCAGTATTTT; cdr3_aa: CASSWGRRTDTQYF
j_call: TRBJ2-1; d_call: TRBD1; v_call: TRBV7-2; clone_size: -; cdr3_nt: TGTGCCAGCAGCGTCGGGACAGGATACAATGAGCAGTTCTTC; cdr3_aa: CASSVGTGYNEQFF
j_call: TRBJ1-2; d_call: TRBD1; v_call: TRBV2; clone_size: -; cdr3_nt: TGTGCCAGCAGCGGGACAGGGACCGGCTATGGCTACACCTTC; cdr3_aa: CASSGTGTGYGYTF
j_call: TRBJ1-1; d_call: -; v_call: TRBV21-1; clone_size: -; cdr3_nt: TGTGCCAGCAGCAAAAGATCCGGGACAGGGATGTCAGCTGAAGCTTTCTTT; cdr3_aa: CASSKRSGTGMSAEAFF
j_call: TRBJ1-4; d_call: -; v_call: TRBV4-1; clone_size: -; cdr3_nt: TGCGCCAGCAGTCAACTACCAACTAATGAAAAACTGTTTTTT; cdr3_aa: CASSQLPTNEKLFF
j_call: TRBJ2-7; d_call: TRBD1; v_call: TRBV5-1; clone_size: -; cdr3_nt: TGCGCCAGCAGCCCCGGGACAGCCTCCTACGAGCAGTACTTC; cdr3_aa: CASSPGTASYEQYF
j_call: TRBJ2-3; d_call: -; v_call: TRBV9; clone_size: -; cdr3_nt: TGTGCCAGCAGCGCTGAGGAGCCGGTGAGGGAGACAGATACGCAGTATTTT; cdr3_aa: CASSAEEPVRETDTQYF
j_call: TRBJ2-1; d_call: -; v_call: TRBV10-1; clone_size: -; cdr3_nt: TGCGCCAGCAGTGATATAAGGGGTATCAATGTTAATGAGCAGTTCTTC; cdr3_aa: CASSDIRGINVNEQFF
j_call: TRBJ2-1; d_call: -; v_call: TRBV7-9; clone_size: -; cdr3_nt: TGTGCCAGCAGCCGAGTATACAATGAGCAGTTCTTC; cdr3_aa: CASSRVYNEQFF